Each of the 20 T cell receptor beta chains below was sequenced from the same sample in a study of a mutant IDH1 vaccine in newly diagnosed glioma (dated by TCRdb to 2020 to 2022). The receptor library was made with the immunoSEQ multiplex PCR assay. The table comes from immuneACCESS by way of TCRdb, which keeps in-frame sequences with V and J called. Part of the clones is missing from these tables; in studies checked, under half for an unresolved V gene and the rest for unknown reasons. This sample gives 35,000 to 50,000 clones in total; less than 90% of them show up just once. The biggest ten clones account for under 2.5% of the sample. This specimen's time point label, per the study, means: week 11, during vaccination. Every vaccine dose consisted of 300 ug of a 20-mer mutant IDH1 peptide in Montanide, administered subcutaneously together with topical imiquimod. Their antigens remain unidentified.

Sequenced material: PBMCs, taken from a glioma patient whose treatment included an IDH1 peptide vaccine. All receptors come from a man aged 40-49 years with glioma.

This clone was counted once. This chain joins TRBV29-1 and TRBJ2-3, with 9 positions matching TRBD2. The CDR3 extends over 15 amino acids. V shed 2 bases, J shed 0 bases, and the junction held 3 bases outside the gene matches. CDR1 and CDR2 from the germline V gene are SQVTM and ANQGSEA. CDR3: CSVELAGRSTDTQYF. The CDR3 region has the DNA TGCAGCGTTGAACTAGCGGGGAGAAGCACAGATACGCAGTATTTT.

This clone was counted between two and nine times. This sequence joins TRBV19 and TRBJ1-4; D possibly corresponds to TRBD1 (6 bases). Germline V gene data show CDR1 as LNHDA and CDR2 as SQIVND (reference sequence). Between the trimmed V and J ends, which lost 10 bases and 12 bases, there was a span of 15 bases. The CDR3 covers 11 residues. CDR3 in DNA: TGTGCCACGACAACAGGGATCGAACTGTTTTTT. Translation gives CATTTGIELFF.

The J gene is TRBJ2-4, the V gene TRBV2; perhaps D is TRBD1 or TRBD2 (5 bases each). V lost 6 bases, J lost 6 bases, and 18 bases lay in between. CDR3 size: 15 residues. Germline V gene sequence: CDR1 SNHLY, CDR2 FYNNEI. As DNA, the CDR3 is TGTGCCAGCAGAAATGAACCGGGGCGAGGAAACATTCAGTACTTC. Translating it yields CASRNEPGRGNIQYF. Full variable domain (remainder filled in from reference TRBV2 and TRBJ2-4): EPEVTQTPSHQVTQMGQEVILRCVPISNHLYFYWYRQILGQKVEFLVSFYNNEISEKSEIFDDQFSVERPDGSNFTLKIRSTKLEDSAMYFCASRNEPGRGNIQYFGAGTRLSVL.

The V and J genes are TRBV4-3 and TRBJ2-5, with TRBD1 matching over 9 bases. The CDR3 runs to 16 residues. J was trimmed by 2 bases and V by 3 bases; bases with no gene match: 7. Germline V lookup: CDR1 LGHNA, CDR2 YSLEER. CDR3 nucleotide sequence: TGCGCCAGCAGCCAGACCGGGACAGGGAGGCAAGAGACCCAGTACTTC. This encodes CASSQTGTGRQETQYF.

The rearrangement links TRBV2 to TRBJ1-1, with D maybe TRBD1 (5 bases). V shed 9 bases and J shed 7 bases, with 12 bases lying between them. This CDR3 has 11 residues. Germline CDR1 reads SNHLY; CDR2 reads FYNNEI. CDR3 DNA sequence: TGTGCCAGGGCCCGGGGGGGTGAAGCTTTCTTT. It specifies CARARGGEAFF.

The rearrangement uses TRBV5-4 and TRBJ2-1, with D possibly matching TRBD1 (5 bases). Trimming stripped 7 bases from V and 0 bases from J, with 11 bases between. The germline gives CDR1 SGHNT, CDR2 YYREEE (reference sequence). There are 14 residues in the CDR3. In nucleotides, the CDR3 is TGTGCCAGCTCAGGACACCTCTCCTACAATGAGCAGTTCTTC. Amino acid sequence: CASSGHLSYNEQFF.

This rearrangement joins TRBV19 to TRBJ1-1; possibly TRBD1 for D (6 bases). The CDR3 sequence is 16 residues long. Germline V gene sequence: CDR1 LNHDA, CDR2 SQIVND (reference sequence). V was clipped by 6 bases and J by 4 bases, with 21 bases between them. CDR3 protein: CASSLRAGDFGTEAFF. The CDR3 coding sequence is TGTGCCAGTAGCCTACGGGCAGGGGATTTTGGCACTGAAGCTTTCTTT.

CDR3 sequence (DNA): TGTGCCAGCAGCTTTTCCAGAGATACGCAGTATTTT. Its translation is CASSFSRDTQYF. The V and J genes are TRBV7-9 and TRBJ2-3; no clear D gene. Trimming stripped 3 bases from V and 5 bases from J, with 6 bases between. The CDR3 is made up of 12 amino acids. Germline lookup yields CDR1 SEHNR and CDR2 FQNEAQ (reference sequence).

V gene TRBV6-5 combines with J gene TRBJ1-4, with D tentatively TRBD1 (6 bases). This CDR3 has 14 residues. Germline V CDR1 and CDR2: MNHEY, SVGAGI. The V end lost 3 bases, the J end lost 8 bases, and 13 bases lay between the germline ends. CDR3 DNA: TGTGCCAGCAGTTATATCGGACAGAGCGAAAAACTGTTTTTT. This gives the protein CASSYIGQSEKLFF.

V is TRBV20-1 and J is TRBJ2-5; D uncertain. Germline assignment: CDR1 DFQATT and CDR2 SNEGSKA (reference sequence). CDR3 length: 11 amino acids. The V end lost 6 bases, the J end lost 5 bases, and 10 bases lay between the germline ends. The CDR3 spells CSAAAGETQYF. The DNA of the CDR3 is TGCAGTGCCGCAGCCGGGGAGACCCAGTACTTC.

The CDR3 DNA follows: TGTGCCAGCAGCGTAGAGGGACACGTATCCTACGAGCAGTACTTC. Translated, it gives CASSVEGHVSYEQYF. This chain connects TRBV9 to TRBJ2-7; maybe TRBD1 (6 bases). The germline V gene encodes CDR1 SGDLS and CDR2 YYNGEE. Trimming stripped 0 bases from V and 1 base from J, with 11 bases between. The CDR3 length is 15 residues.

The chain joins TRBV10-3 to TRBJ2-3; D not certain. V was pared by 4 bases and J by 0 bases, with 8 bases between. CDR3 length: 14 amino acids. Looked up from germline, CDR1 is ENHRY and CDR2 is SYGVKD. The CDR3 DNA sequence: TGTGCCATCAGTGGGCTGGGTAGCACAGATACGCAGTATTTT. It yields the protein CAISGLGSTDTQYF.

In this sample, this clone turned up once. The chain links TRBV25-1 to TRBJ2-2; 10 bases agree with TRBD1. CDR1 is MGHDK and CDR2 is SYGVNS in the germline V gene. J lost 6 bases, V lost 2 bases, and 6 bases had no gene match. There are 16 residues in the CDR3. Written as DNA, the CDR3 is TGTGCCAGCAGTGAAGTGGGGACAGGGGTTGCCGGGGAGCTGTTTTTT. Its protein is CASSEVGTGVAGELFF.

The V and J genes are TRBV9 and TRBJ2-1; D possibly uses TRBD1 or TRBD2 (5 bases each). Germline CDR1 SGDLS, CDR2 YYNGEE. The CDR3 runs to 15 residues. Between the trimmed V and J ends, which lost 0 bases and 10 bases, there was a span of 17 bases. This chain's CDR3 is CASSVAVVEGSEQFF. The CDR3 DNA follows: TGTGCCAGCAGCGTAGCCGTGGTAGAGGGGTCAGAGCAGTTCTTC. Supplemented by reference TRBV9 and TRBJ2-1, the full variable domain reads DSGVTQTPKHLITATGQRVTLRCSPRSGDLSVYWYQQSLDQGLQFLIQYYNGEERAKGNILERFSAQQFPDLHSELNLSSLELGDSALYFCASSVAVVEGSEQFFGPGTRLTVL.

This chain links TRBV5-1 with TRBJ2-7; D is unresolved. Trimming pared 0 bases from V and 1 base from J, leaving 8 bases between. The CDR3 has 14 residues. Germline V lookup: CDR1 SGHRS, CDR2 YFSETQ. The CDR3 is CASSLAPGSYEQYF. DNA for the CDR3: TGCGCCAGCAGCTTGGCCCCAGGTTCCTACGAGCAGTACTTC.

V is TRBV7-9 and J is TRBJ1-2; D is possibly TRBD1 (5 bases). Trimming shortened V by 2 bases and J by 13 bases, and 17 bases separated the two germline ends. Germline V lookup: CDR1 SEHNR, CDR2 FQNEAQ (reference sequence). The CDR3 consists of 13 residues. The DNA for the CDR3 is TGTGCCAGCAGCTTACTTGACACCTTAGGGGTCACCTTC. This encodes CASSLLDTLGVTF.

Judged by abundance, this clone is medium-sized. The chain joins TRBV6-1 to TRBJ2-7; 12 bases match TRBD2. V lost 5 bases and J lost 3; bases outside the gene matches: 5. The CDR3 covers 15 residues. The germline CDR1 and CDR2 sequences are MNHNS and SASEGT. The CDR3 nucleotides are TGTGCCAGCAGTATGGGGACTAGCGGGTTCTACGAGCAGTACTTC. As protein: CASSMGTSGFYEQYF.

V gene TRBV6-6 combines with J gene TRBJ1-4; possibly TRBD1 for D (5 bases). V was pared by 6 bases and J by 4 bases, with 12 bases between. The V gene's germline CDR1 is MNHNY and CDR2 SVGAGI (reference sequence). The CDR3 is made up of 14 amino acids. The CDR3 is CASSLDSLNEKLFF. CDR3 DNA sequence: TGTGCCAGCAGCTTAGACAGTCTTAATGAAAAACTGTTTTTT.

The rearrangement uses TRBV15 and TRBJ1-3; no clear D. This CDR3 is built from 17 residues. The germline V gene has CDR1 LNHNV and CDR2 YYDKDF (reference sequence). V was pared by 0 bases and J by 0 bases, with 12 bases between. CDR3 residues: CATSRDRGLLSGNTIYF. CDR3 DNA: TGTGCCACCAGCAGAGATCGTGGCCTGCTCTCTGGAAACACCATATATTTT.

The V and J genes are TRBV7-2 and TRBJ2-7; no clear D. The CDR3 sequence is 13 residues long. Germline V gene sequence: CDR1 SGHTA, CDR2 FQGNSA. Trimming left V 1 base short and J 3 bases short, with 7 bases between. CDR3 nucleotide sequence: TGTGCCAGCAGCTTAGTGGGCCTCTACGAGCAGTACTTC. This codes for CASSLVGLYEQYF.